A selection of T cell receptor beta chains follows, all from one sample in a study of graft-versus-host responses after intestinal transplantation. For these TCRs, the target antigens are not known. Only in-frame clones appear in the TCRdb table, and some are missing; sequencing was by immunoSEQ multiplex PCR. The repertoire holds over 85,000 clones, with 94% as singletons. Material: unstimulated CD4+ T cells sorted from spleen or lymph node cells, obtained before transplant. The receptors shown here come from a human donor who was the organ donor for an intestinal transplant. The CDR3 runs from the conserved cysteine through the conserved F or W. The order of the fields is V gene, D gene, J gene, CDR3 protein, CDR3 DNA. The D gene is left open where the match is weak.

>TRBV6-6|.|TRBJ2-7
CASSYSPGEQYF
TGTGCCAGCAGTTACTCCCCCGGCGAGCAGTACTTC
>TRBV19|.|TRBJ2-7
CASSRQATYEQYF
TGTGCCAGTAGTAGACAGGCGACCTACGAGCAGTACTTC
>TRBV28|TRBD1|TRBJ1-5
CASSPDRGVWWNQPQHF
TGTGCCAGCAGCCCCGACAGGGGAGTCTGGTGGAATCAGCCCCAGCATTTT
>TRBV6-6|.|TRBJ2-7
CASSFRTGSSYEQYF
TGTGCCAGCAGTTTCAGGACCGGTAGCTCCTACGAGCAGTACTTC
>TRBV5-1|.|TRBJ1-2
CASKPGLNYGYTF
TGCGCCAGCAAACCAGGGCTTAACTATGGCTACACCTTC
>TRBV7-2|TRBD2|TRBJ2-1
CASSPSGLANARSYNEQFF
TGTGCCAGCAGCCCATCGGGACTAGCCAATGCCCGCTCCTACAATGAGCAGTTCTTC
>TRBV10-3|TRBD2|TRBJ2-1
CAINRDYVDEQFF
TGTGCCATCAACCGGGACTACGTCGATGAGCAGTTCTTC
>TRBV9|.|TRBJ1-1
CASSVEGTEVTEAFF
TGTGCCAGCAGCGTAGAAGGGACCGAAGTTACTGAAGCTTTCTTT
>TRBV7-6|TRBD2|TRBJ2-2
CASRRLAGLTGELFF
TGTGCCAGCAGACGACTAGCGGGGCTCACCGGGGAGCTGTTTTTT
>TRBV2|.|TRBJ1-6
CASSEFSSYNSLLHF
TGTGCCAGCAGTGAGTTTAGCTCCTATAATTCACTCCTCCACTTT
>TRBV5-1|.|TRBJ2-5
CASSLGVAGPETQYF
TGCGCCAGCAGCTTGGGAGTTGCAGGGCCCGAGACCCAGTACTTC
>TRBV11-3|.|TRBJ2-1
CASSLDRDDEQFF
TGTGCCAGCAGCTTAGACAGGGATGATGAGCAGTTCTTC
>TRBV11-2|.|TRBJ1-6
CASSLTGTIASPLHF
TGTGCCAGCAGCCTAACCGGGACCATAGCGTCACCCCTCCACTTT
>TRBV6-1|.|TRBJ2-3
CAGRGGNTDTQYF
TGTGCCGGCCGGGGCGGGAACACAGATACGCAGTATTTT
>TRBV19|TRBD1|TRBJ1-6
CASHWGQGASPLHF
TGTGCCAGTCATTGGGGACAGGGAGCTTCACCCCTCCACTTT